The 29 T cell receptor beta chains below were found in one sample sequenced in a study of PD-L1 blockade in urothelial cancer (dated by TCRdb to about 2017). The library was produced with the immunoSEQ multiplex PCR assay. What TCRdb holds here is the immuneACCESS table cut down to in-frame rearrangements. Part of the clones is not present; checked against another copy, under half of the missing clones reflect an unresolved V gene, and the others are unexplained. In this sample the table shows fewer than 95,000 clones, roughly 84% of which occur a single time. The top ten hold approximately 2% of the sample. The time point label here, explained by the study, means: pretreatment peripheral blood. This material consisted of PBMCs, taken around atezolizumab (anti-PD-L1) treatment. The receptors were sampled from a man between 60 and 70 years old with urothelial cancer.

The V and J genes are TRBV7-2 and TRBJ1-1; D is perhaps TRBD1 (6 bases). This CDR3 is 13 amino acids long. V dropped 7 bases and J dropped 10 bases, with 19 bases sitting between them. Germline V lookup: CDR1 SGHTA, CDR2 FQGNSA. The CDR3 is CASTTGGGRGAFF. The CDR3 nucleotides read TGTGCCAGCACCACTGGGGGGGGGCGGGGAGCTTTCTTT.

This clone appeared a single time. The DNA of the CDR3 is TGTGCCAGCAGTTTATGGGCCTCGGGACTAGCGGGAGCTGTCACCGGGGAGCTGTTTTTT. Protein product: CASSLWASGLAGAVTGELFF. This chain connects TRBV28 to TRBJ2-2, with 14 bases that match TRBD2. This CDR3 has 20 amino acids. V was pared by 0 bases and J by 4 bases, with 10 bases of the junction left unmatched. Germline V CDR1 and CDR2: MDHEN, SYDVKM.

This sequence joins TRBV6-1 and TRBJ1-2; no definite D call. Trimming pared 1 base from V and 9 bases from J, leaving 6 bases between. Germline values: CDR1 MNHNS, CDR2 SASEGT. This CDR3 contains 11 residues. CDR3 nucleotides: TGTGCCAGCAGTGAAGGGCCACGCTACACCTTC. This codes for CASSEGPRYTF.

The chain recombines TRBV28 with TRBJ1-5, with D uncertain. Germline V CDR1 and CDR2: MDHEN, SYDVKM. Trimming removed 1 base at V and 7 bases at J, with 5 bases between. The CDR3 runs 12 residues. CDR3 coding DNA: TGTGCCAGCAGTTTATTCCAACAGCCCCAGCATTTT. It yields the protein CASSLFQQPQHF.

The chain has TRBV28 and TRBJ2-3; 7 positions match TRBD2. Looked up from germline, CDR1 is MDHEN and CDR2 is SYDVKM. V dropped 5 bases and J dropped 14; count of bases not matched to a gene: 7. The CDR3 loop spans 11 amino acids. CDR3 amino acids: CASSVRERRYF. The CDR3 DNA reads as TGTGCCAGCAGTGTGCGGGAGAGAAGGTATTTT.

This rearrangement joins TRBV13 to TRBJ2-3, with D possibly being TRBD1 (5 bases). Germline V gene lookup returns CDR1 PRHDT and CDR2 FYEKMQ (reference sequence). V was shortened by 8 bases and J by 5 bases, with 23 bases between the two germline ends. This CDR3 spans 16 amino acids. The CDR3 loop reads CASSSHTGPQGDTQYF. The DNA for the CDR3 is TGTGCCAGCTCCTCTCACACCGGGCCCCAGGGAGATACGCAGTATTTT.

CDR3 region: CASSEFGRADTEAFF. The CDR3 DNA sequence: TGTGCCAGCAGTGAATTCGGCAGGGCAGACACTGAAGCTTTCTTT. J is TRBJ1-1 and V is TRBV6-1; maybe TRBD1 (5 bases). Trimming left V 2 bases short and J 3 bases short, with 13 bases between. Looked up from germline, CDR1 is MNHNS and CDR2 is SASEGT. The CDR3 runs to 15 residues.

The rearrangement links TRBV5-8 to TRBJ1-5, with a weak D call TRBD1 (6 bases). CDR3 length: 17 amino acids. V was pared by 3 bases and J by 2 bases, with 18 bases between. From germline, CDR1 is SGHTS and CDR2 YDEGEE. CDR3 nucleotide sequence: TGTGCCAGCAGCTACCCTTGGGGGGGCGCGGGCAATCAGCCCCAGCATTTT. This gives the protein CASSYPWGGAGNQPQHF. The full variable domain, its missing parts supplied by reference TRBV5-8 and TRBJ1-5, is EAGVTQSPTHLIKTRGQQATLRCSPISGHTSVYWYQQALGLGLQFLLWYDEGEERNRGNFPPRFSGRQFPNYSSELNVNALELEDSALYLCASSYPWGGAGNQPQHFGDGTRLSIL.

The V call is TRBV21-1, the J call TRBJ1-3; the table calls TRBD1, which could not be checked here. TRBV21-1 is a known pseudogene. The CDR3 covers 14 residues. The CDR3 is CASSNRGTGNTIYF. CDR3 DNA sequence: TGTGCCAGCAGCAACAGGGGGACTGGAAACACCATATATTTT.

The gene calls are TRBV6-5 and TRBJ2-6; D perhaps matches TRBD1 (6 bases). V lost 6 bases and J 4 bases, leaving 13 bases between the germline ends. The germline CDR1 and CDR2 sequences are MNHEY and SVGAGI. The CDR3 covers 15 residues. The CDR3: CASRITGYGANVLTF. The CDR3 region has the DNA TGTGCCAGCAGAATTACAGGGTACGGGGCCAACGTCCTGACTTTC.

The J gene is TRBJ2-3, the V gene TRBV5-1, with 7 bases identical to TRBD2. Trimming took 4 bases from V and 0 from J; bases not matched to a gene: 8. CDR1 is SGHRS and CDR2 is YFSETQ in the germline V gene. The CDR3 has 16 residues. In DNA form, the CDR3 reads TGCGCCAGCAGCAGGGCTAGCGGAACTAGCACAGATACGCAGTATTTT. Translated: CASSRASGTSTDTQYF.

The sample holds a few counts of this clone. This chain joins TRBV11-2 and TRBJ2-7; D unclear. This CDR3 has 13 residues. The germline gives CDR1 SGHAT, CDR2 FQNNGV. Trimming left V 5 bases short and J 3 bases short, with 11 bases between. The CDR3: CASSLPGGYEQYF. The DNA for the CDR3 is TGTGCCAGCAGCCTACCCGGCGGCTACGAGCAGTACTTC.

This clone was seen only once. The chain recombines TRBV29-1 with TRBJ2-7; weak D call: TRBD1 (5 bases). Germline V gene sequence: CDR1 SQVTM, CDR2 ANQGSEA. CDR3 length equals 14 residues. V was shortened by 4 bases and J by 5 bases, with 18 bases between the two germline ends. The CDR3 loop reads CSVVGQGKVDEQYF. Written as DNA, the CDR3 is TGCAGCGTTGTTGGTCAGGGTAAAGTGGACGAGCAGTACTTC.

J is TRBJ1-2 and V is TRBV6-6; the match to TRBD1 covers 12 bases. V shed 5 bases and J 4 bases; nucleotides not matched to a gene: 5. CDR3 length: 15 residues. In germline, CDR1 is MNHNY, CDR2 SVGAGI (reference sequence). The CDR3, as DNA: TGTGCCAGCAGTACCGGGACAGGGGGCATCTATGGCTACACCTTC. Amino acids: CASSTGTGGIYGYTF.

The rearrangement uses TRBV7-6 and TRBJ2-5, with a tentative D call TRBD2 (5 bases). Trimming removed 5 bases at V and 0 bases at J, with 7 bases between. The CDR3 runs to 13 residues. CDR1 is SGHVS and CDR2 is FNYEAQ in the germline V gene. The CDR3 sequence is CASSAGNQETQYF. The CDR3 region has the DNA TGTGCCAGCAGCGCGGGTAACCAAGAGACCCAGTACTTC.

The J gene is TRBJ2-7, the V gene TRBV5-6; TRBD1 might be the D (5 bases). The length of the CDR3 is 15 residues. V was shortened by 2 bases and J by 6 bases, with 18 bases between the two germline ends. Germline V CDR1 and CDR2: SGHDT, YYEEEE. The CDR3 here is CASSLGDHLPSEQYF. Written as DNA, the CDR3 is TGTGCCAGCAGCTTAGGGGATCATCTCCCCTCCGAGCAGTACTTC.

This sequence joins TRBV6-1 and TRBJ2-7; 8 positions match TRBD2. Germline loops: CDR1 MNHNS, CDR2 SASEGT. The CDR3 spans 15 residues. V lost 11 bases, J lost 6 bases, and 18 bases stayed unmatched. As DNA, the CDR3 is TGTGCCGGGTCCCTCGGCGGGGCGGGAGGCTCCGAGCAGTACTTC. Translated: CAGSLGGAGGSEQYF.

This clone was observed once. The gene calls are TRBV6-5 and TRBJ1-1; possibly TRBD1 for D (5 bases). The germline V gene encodes CDR1 MNHEY and CDR2 SVGAGI. Trimming removed 2 bases at V and 5 bases at J, with 15 bases between. This CDR3 is 15 amino acids long. The chain's CDR3 is CASSYVLRVRTEAFF. The DNA of the CDR3 is TGTGCCAGCAGTTACGTTCTCAGGGTACGGACTGAAGCTTTCTTT.

The chain joins TRBV6-5 to TRBJ1-4, with a tentative D call TRBD1 (5 bases). CDR1 is MNHEY and CDR2 is SVGAGI in the germline V gene. The CDR3 has 12 residues. V was trimmed by 6 bases and J by 5 bases, leaving 7 bases between them. CDR3 coding DNA: TGTGCCAGCAGACGGGGGAATGAAAAACTGTTTTTT. This encodes CASRRGNEKLFF.

This clone occurred a few times. CDR3 in DNA: TGTGCCAGTAGTATAACACAGGGGGCGGATAATTCACCCCTCCACTTT. Translation gives CASSITQGADNSPLHF. The rearrangement links TRBV19 to TRBJ1-6, with TRBD1 matching 9 bases. Losses at the gene ends were 2 bases for V and 5 bases for J; bases not matched to a gene: 4. The CDR3 is made up of 16 amino acids. CDR1 LNHDA and CDR2 SQIVND come from the germline V gene (reference sequence).

The chain combines TRBV6-1 with TRBJ2-5, with 7 bases aligning to TRBD1. This CDR3 is built from 13 residues. Trimming took 5 bases from V and 5 from J; bases not matched to a gene: 5. CDR1 and CDR2 (germline): MNHNS, SASEGT. CDR3 protein: CASSSEQGETQYF. The DNA for the CDR3 is TGTGCCAGCAGTTCCGAACAGGGGGAGACCCAGTACTTC.

This clone was seen a single time. V gene TRBV10-3 combines with J gene TRBJ2-1; 9 nucleotides line up with TRBD1. Germline CDR1 reads ENHRY; CDR2 reads SYGVKD. Trimming removed 6 bases from V and 4 bases from J; junction bases left unmatched: 4. The CDR3 runs 14 residues. CDR3 residues: CAIRQGAPYNEQFF. DNA of the CDR3: TGTGCCATCAGACAGGGGGCGCCATACAATGAGCAGTTCTTC.

V and J are TRBV28 and TRBJ2-7, with 8 bases aligning to TRBD1. This CDR3 comprises 12 residues. The germline CDR1 and CDR2 sequences are MDHEN and SYDVKM. After removal of 6 bases from V and 8 bases from J, the junction contained 6 bases not matched to a gene. DNA of the CDR3: TGTGCCAGCAGCCCGGACAGGGCCCAGCAGTACTTC. This gives the protein CASSPDRAQQYF.

This clone was detected a few times. The chain is built from TRBV4-1 and TRBJ1-5; 9 bases map to TRBD1. The V gene's germline CDR1 is MGHRA and CDR2 YSYEKL. V lost 1 base to trimming and J lost 7 bases; unmatched junction nucleotides: 5. The CDR3 is 15 residues long. This CDR3 is CASSQGTGVRQPQHF. The DNA for the CDR3 is TGCGCCAGCAGCCAAGGGACAGGGGTGCGACAGCCCCAGCATTTT.

V usage is TRBV27 and J usage is TRBJ1-4, with a weak D call TRBD1 (5 bases). The germline CDR1 and CDR2 sequences are MNHEY and SMNVEV (reference sequence). The CDR3 consists of 15 residues. The V end was cut by 2 bases, the J end by 6 bases, with 13 bases between. The CDR3 bases are TGTGCCAGCAGTTTAATGGCAGGGCTTGATGAAAAACTGTTTTTT. Amino acids: CASSLMAGLDEKLFF.

This clone has just one count. The rearrangement links TRBV18 to TRBJ2-1, with 12 bases lining up with TRBD2. This CDR3 spans 16 amino acids. With 4 bases clipped from V and 8 bases from J, the junction kept 9 bases outside the gene matches. The germline V gene encodes CDR1 KGHSH and CDR2 LQKENI. The CDR3 nucleotides read TGTGCCAGCTCACGTCTAGCGGGAGGGCCAGCTGATGAGCAGTTCTTC. It codes for CASSRLAGGPADEQFF.

This clone was detected only a few times. The gene calls are TRBV7-9 and TRBJ2-1; a weak D match, TRBD2 (7 bases). The V and J ends lost 5 bases and 3 bases respectively, with 20 bases between them. Germline CDR1 is SEHNR and CDR2 is FQNEAQ (reference sequence). The CDR3 totals 17 residues. This CDR3 is CASSPRPGGGGYNEQFF. CDR3 nucleotides: TGTGCCAGCAGCCCCCGCCCTGGGGGGGGCGGCTACAATGAGCAGTTCTTC.

The chain recombines TRBV29-1 with TRBJ2-7; 8 nucleotides agree with TRBD2. Losses at the gene ends were 1 base for V and 0 bases for J; bases not matched to a gene: 5. CDR1 SQVTM and CDR2 ANQGSEA come from the germline V gene. CDR3 length: 15 residues. CDR3 protein: CSVEVGSGISYEQYF. The CDR3 DNA is TGCAGCGTTGAAGTTGGTAGCGGGATCTCCTACGAGCAGTACTTC.

The genes are TRBV28 and TRBJ1-4, with D hard to call. Germline CDR1 is MDHEN and CDR2 is SYDVKM. There are 14 residues in the CDR3. The V end was cut by 5 bases, the J end by 1 base, with 8 bases between. In DNA, the CDR3 is TGTGCCAGCAGTGTGACACTAACTAATGAAAAACTGTTTTTT. Its protein is CASSVTLTNEKLFF. Drawing the rest from reference TRBV28 and TRBJ1-4, the complete variable domain is DVKVTQSSRYLVKRTGEKVFLECVQDMDHENMFWYRQDPGLGLRLIYFSYDVKMKEKGDIPEGYSVSREKKERFSLILESASTNQTSMYLCASSVTLTNEKLFFGSGTQLSVL.